The subject of this entry is one TCR beta chain. Its target is unknown. The source of the sample is a study of shared clonotypes between healthy human individuals. Across the whole study: Donors had three CD4 naive, three CD4 memory, two CD8 naive and one CD8 memory plate apiece. General study results and limits: Clonotype sharing across donors was expected to vary with sequencing depth. The four-donor shared clonotypes exceeded non-shared clonotypes in generation probability, with non-shared ones scoring lower. Only blood was sampled; tissue repertoires likely differ.

The CDR3 is 19 residues long. With V trimmed by 1 base and J by 1 base, 11 bases remained unmatched. Germline V CDR1 and CDR2: SGHRS, YFSETQ. TCRdb keeps only in-frame clones here, not all; method: immunoSEQ multiplex PCR. Among roughly 2,300,000 clones listed, 85% to 95% were seen once. This receptor was taken from a man between 18 and 35 years old in good health. Some clones in this sample may be carry-over from other donors' samples. The sample taken for sequencing was naive CD4+ T cells from PBMCs. The subset: CD45RA+ positively selected. The chain uses TRBV5-1 and TRBJ2-1; 10 positions agree with TRBD2. CDR3 sequence (DNA): TGCGCCAGCAGCTTGATCCCCACACTAGCGGGGATATCCTACAATGAGCAGTTCTTC. It translates to CASSLIPTLAGISYNEQFF.